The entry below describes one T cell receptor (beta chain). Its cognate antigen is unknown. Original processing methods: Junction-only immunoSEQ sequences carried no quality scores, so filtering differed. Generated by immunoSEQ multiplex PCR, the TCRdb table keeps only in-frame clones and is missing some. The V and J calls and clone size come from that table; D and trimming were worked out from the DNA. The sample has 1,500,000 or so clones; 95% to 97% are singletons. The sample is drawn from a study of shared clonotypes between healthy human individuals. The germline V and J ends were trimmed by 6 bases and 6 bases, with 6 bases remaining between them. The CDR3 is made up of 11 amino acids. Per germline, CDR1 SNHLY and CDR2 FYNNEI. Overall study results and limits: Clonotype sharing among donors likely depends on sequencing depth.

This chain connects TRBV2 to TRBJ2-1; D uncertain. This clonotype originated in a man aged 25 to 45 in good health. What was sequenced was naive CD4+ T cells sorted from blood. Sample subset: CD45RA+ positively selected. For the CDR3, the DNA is TGTGCCAGCAGGTCCAGCAATGAGCAGTTCTTC. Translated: CASRSSNEQFF.